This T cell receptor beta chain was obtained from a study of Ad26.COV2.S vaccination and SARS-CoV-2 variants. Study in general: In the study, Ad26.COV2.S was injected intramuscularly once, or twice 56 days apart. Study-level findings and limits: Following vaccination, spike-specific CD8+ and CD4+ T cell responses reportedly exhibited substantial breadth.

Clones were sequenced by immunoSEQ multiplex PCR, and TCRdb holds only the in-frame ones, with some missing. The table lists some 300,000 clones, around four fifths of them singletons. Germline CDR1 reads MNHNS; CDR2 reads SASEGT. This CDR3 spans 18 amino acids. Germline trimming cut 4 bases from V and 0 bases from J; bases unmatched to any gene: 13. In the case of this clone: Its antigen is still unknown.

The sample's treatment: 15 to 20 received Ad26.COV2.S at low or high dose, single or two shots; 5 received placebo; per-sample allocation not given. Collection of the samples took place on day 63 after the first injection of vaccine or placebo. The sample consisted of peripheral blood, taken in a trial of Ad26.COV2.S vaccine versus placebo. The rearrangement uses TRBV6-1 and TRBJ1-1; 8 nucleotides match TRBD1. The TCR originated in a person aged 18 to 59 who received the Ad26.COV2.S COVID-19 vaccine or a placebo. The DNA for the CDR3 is TGTGCCAGCAGTGGGCGAGGGACAGGCGGGCCCATGAACACTGAAGCTTTCTTT. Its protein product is CASSGRGTGGPMNTEAFF.